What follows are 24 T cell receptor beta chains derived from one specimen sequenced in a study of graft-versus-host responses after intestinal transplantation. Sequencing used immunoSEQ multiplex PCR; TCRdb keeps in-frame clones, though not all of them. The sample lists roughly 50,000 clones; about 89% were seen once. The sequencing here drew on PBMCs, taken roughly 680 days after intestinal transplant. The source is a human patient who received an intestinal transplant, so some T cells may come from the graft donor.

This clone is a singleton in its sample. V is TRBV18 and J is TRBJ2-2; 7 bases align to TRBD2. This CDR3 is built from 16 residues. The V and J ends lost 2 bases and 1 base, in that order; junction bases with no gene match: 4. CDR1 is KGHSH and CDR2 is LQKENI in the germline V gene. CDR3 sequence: CASSPAGRGNTGELFF. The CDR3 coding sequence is TGTGCCAGCTCACCAGCAGGGAGGGGGAACACCGGGGAGCTGTTTTTT.

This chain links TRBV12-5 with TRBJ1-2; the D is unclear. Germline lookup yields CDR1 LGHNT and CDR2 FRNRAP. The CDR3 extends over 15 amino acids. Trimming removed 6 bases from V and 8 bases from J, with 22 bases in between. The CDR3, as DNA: TGTGCTAGTGGGCCCCCGGGAGCTCAGAACGGGGGCTACACCTTC. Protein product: CASGPPGAQNGGYTF.

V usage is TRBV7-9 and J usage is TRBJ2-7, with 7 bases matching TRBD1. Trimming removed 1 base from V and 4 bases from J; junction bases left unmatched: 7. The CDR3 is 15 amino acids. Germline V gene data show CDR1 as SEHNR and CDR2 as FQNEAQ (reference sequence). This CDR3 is CASSLEGRGLYEQYF. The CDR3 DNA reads TGTGCCAGCAGCTTAGAAGGCAGGGGGTTGTACGAGCAGTACTTC.

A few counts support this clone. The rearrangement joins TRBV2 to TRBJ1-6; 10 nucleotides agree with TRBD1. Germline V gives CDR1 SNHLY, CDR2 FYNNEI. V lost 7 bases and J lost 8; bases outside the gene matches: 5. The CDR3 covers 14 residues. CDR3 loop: CASTRDRGDSPLHF. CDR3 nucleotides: TGTGCCAGCACAAGGGACAGGGGTGATTCACCCCTCCACTTT.

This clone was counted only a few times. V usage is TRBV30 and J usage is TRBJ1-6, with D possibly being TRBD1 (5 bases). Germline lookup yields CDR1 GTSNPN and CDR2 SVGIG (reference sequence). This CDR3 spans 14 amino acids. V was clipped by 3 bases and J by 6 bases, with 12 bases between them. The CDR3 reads CAWRGRQANSPLHF. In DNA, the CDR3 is TGTGCCTGGAGGGGGCGGCAGGCTAATTCACCCCTCCACTTT.

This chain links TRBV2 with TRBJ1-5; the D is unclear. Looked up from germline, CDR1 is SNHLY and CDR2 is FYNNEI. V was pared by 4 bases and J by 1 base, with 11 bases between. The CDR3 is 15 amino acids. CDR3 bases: TGTGCCAGCAGTGGGCAACGGGGAAGCAATCAGCCCCAGCATTTT. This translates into CASSGQRGSNQPQHF.

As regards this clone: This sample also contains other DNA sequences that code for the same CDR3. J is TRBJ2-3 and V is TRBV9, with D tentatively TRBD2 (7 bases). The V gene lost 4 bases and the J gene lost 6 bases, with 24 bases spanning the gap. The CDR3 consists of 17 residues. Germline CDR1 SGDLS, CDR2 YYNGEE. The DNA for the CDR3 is TGTGCCAGCAGCTCGGGGGGCGTAGGTTTTTTATTGGATACGCAGTATTTT. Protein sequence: CASSSGGVGFLLDTQYF.

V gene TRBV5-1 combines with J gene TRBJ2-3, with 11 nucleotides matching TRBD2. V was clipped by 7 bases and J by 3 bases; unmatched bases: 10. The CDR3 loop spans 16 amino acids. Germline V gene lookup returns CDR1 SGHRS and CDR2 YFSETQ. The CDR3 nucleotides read TGCGCCAGCTTACTGGGGGGGACTAGCGGAACAGATACGCAGTATTTT. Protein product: CASLLGGTSGTDTQYF.

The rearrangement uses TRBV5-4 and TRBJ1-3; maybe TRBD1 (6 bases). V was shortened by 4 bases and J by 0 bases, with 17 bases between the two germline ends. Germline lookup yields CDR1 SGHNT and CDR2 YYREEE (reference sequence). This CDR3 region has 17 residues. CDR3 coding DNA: TGTGCCAGCAGCGGTGACCTTCAGGGGAACTCTGGAAACACCATATATTTT. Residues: CASSGDLQGNSGNTIYF.

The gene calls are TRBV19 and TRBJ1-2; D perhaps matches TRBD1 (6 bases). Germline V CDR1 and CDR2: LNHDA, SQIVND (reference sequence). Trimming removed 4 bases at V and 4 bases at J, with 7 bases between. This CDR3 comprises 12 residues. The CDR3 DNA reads TGTGCCAGTAGTACGGACAGCTATGGCTACACCTTC. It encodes CASSTDSYGYTF.

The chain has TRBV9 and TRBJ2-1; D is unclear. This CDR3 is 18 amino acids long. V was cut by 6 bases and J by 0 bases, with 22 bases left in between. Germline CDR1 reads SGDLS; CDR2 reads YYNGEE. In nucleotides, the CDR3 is TGTGCCAGCAATAAGGTTGCCCTCCCTTCTCTCTCCTACAATGAGCAGTTCTTC. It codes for CASNKVALPSLSYNEQFF. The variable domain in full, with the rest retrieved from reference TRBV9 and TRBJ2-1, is DSGVTQTPKHLITATGQRVTLRCSPRSGDLSVYWYQQSLDQGLQFLIQYYNGEERAKGNILERFSAQQFPDLHSELNLSSLELGDSALYFCASNKVALPSLSYNEQFFGPGTRLTVL.

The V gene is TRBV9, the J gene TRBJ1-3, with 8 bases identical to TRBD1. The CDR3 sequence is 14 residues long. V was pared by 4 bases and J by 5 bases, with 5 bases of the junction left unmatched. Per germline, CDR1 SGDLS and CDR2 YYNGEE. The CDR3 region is CASSPGTGRNTIYF. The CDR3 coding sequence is TGTGCCAGCAGCCCAGGGACAGGTAGAAACACCATATATTTT. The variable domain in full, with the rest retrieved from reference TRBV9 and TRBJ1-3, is DSGVTQTPKHLITATGQRVTLRCSPRSGDLSVYWYQQSLDQGLQFLIQYYNGEERAKGNILERFSAQQFPDLHSELNLSSLELGDSALYFCASSPGTGRNTIYFGEGSWLTVV.

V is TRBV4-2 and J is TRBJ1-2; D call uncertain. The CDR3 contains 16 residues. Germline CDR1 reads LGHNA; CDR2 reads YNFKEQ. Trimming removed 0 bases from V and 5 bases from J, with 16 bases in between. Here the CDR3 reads CASSQENSGWAYGYTF. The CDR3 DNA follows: TGTGCCAGCAGCCAAGAGAATTCCGGGTGGGCTTATGGCTACACCTTC.

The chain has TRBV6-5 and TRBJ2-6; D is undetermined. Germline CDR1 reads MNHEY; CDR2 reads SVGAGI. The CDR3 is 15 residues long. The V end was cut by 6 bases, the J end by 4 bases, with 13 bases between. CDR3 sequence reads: CASSSQHSGANVLTF. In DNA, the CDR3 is TGTGCCAGCAGCTCCCAGCATAGCGGGGCCAACGTCCTGACTTTC.

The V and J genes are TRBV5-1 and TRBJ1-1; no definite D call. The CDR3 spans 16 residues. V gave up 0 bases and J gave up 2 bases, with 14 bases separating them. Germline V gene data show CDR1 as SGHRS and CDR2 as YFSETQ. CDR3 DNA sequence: TGCGCCAGCAGCTTGGCGACCAATGATGGAAACACTGAAGCTTTCTTT. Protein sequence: CASSLATNDGNTEAFF.

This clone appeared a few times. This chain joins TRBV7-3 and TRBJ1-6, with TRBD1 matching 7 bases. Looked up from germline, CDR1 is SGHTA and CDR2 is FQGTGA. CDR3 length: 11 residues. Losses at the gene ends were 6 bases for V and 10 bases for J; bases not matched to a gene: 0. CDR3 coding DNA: TGTGCCAGCAGACAGGGGTCACCCCTCCACTTT. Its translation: CASRQGSPLHF. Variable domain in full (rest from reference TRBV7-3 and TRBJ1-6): GAGVSQTPSNKVTEKGKYVELRCDPISGHTALYWYRQSLGQGPEFLIYFQGTGAADDSGLPNDRFFAVRPEGSVSTLKIQRTERGDSAVYLCASRQGSPLHFGNGTRLTVT.

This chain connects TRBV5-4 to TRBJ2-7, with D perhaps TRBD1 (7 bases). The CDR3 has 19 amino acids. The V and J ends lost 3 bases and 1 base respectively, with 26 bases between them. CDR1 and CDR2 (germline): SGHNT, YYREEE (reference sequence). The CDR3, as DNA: TGTGCCAGCAGCTCAGACGCGGGACAGTTGTACCCGGTTTCCTACGAGCAGTACTTC. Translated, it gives CASSSDAGQLYPVSYEQYF.

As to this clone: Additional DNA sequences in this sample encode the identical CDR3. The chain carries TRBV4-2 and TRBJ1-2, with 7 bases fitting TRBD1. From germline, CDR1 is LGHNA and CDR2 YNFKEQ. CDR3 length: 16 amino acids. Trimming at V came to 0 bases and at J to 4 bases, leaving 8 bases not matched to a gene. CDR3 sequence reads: CASSQDTARTGYGYTF. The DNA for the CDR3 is TGTGCCAGCAGCCAAGATACGGCCCGGACAGGCTATGGCTACACCTTC.

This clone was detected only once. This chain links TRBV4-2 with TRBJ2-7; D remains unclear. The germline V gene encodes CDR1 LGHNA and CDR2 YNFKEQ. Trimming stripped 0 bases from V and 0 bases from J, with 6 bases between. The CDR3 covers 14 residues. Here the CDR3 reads CASSQELSSYEQYF. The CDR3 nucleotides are TGTGCCAGCAGCCAAGAACTAAGCTCCTACGAGCAGTACTTC.

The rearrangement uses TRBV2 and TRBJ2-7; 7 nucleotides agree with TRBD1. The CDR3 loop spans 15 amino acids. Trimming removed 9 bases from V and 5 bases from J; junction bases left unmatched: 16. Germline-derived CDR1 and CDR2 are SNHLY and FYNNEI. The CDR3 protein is CARKTKDRVEHEQYF. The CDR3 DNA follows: TGTGCCAGGAAAACTAAAGACAGGGTTGAGCACGAGCAGTACTTC.

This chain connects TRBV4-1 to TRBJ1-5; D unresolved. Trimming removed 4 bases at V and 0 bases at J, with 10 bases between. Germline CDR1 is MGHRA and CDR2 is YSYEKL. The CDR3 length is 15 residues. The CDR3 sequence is CASSPYQDSNQPQHF. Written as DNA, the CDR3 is TGCGCCAGCAGCCCCTATCAGGATAGCAATCAGCCCCAGCATTTT.

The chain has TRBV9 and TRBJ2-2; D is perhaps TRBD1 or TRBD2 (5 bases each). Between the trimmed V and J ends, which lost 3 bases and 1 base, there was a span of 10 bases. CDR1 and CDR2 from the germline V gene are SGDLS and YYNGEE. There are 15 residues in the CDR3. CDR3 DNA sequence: TGTGCCAGCAGCGACCGGGACGGGAACACCGGGGAGCTGTTTTTT. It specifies CASSDRDGNTGELFF. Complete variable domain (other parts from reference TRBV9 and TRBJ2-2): DSGVTQTPKHLITATGQRVTLRCSPRSGDLSVYWYQQSLDQGLQFLIQYYNGEERAKGNILERFSAQQFPDLHSELNLSSLELGDSALYFCASSDRDGNTGELFFGEGSRLTVL.

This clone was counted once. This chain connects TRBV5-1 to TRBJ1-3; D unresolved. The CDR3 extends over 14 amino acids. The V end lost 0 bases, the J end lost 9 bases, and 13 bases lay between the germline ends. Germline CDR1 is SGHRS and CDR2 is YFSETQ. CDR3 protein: CASSLAAQEGTIYF. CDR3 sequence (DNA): TGCGCCAGCAGCTTGGCGGCCCAGGAGGGCACCATATATTTT.

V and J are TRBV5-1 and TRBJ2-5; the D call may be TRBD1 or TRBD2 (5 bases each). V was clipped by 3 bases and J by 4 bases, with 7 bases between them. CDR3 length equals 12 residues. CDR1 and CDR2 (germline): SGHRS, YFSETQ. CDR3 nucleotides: TGCGCCAGCAGCTGGGGGAGAGAGACCCAGTACTTC. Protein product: CASSWGRETQYF.